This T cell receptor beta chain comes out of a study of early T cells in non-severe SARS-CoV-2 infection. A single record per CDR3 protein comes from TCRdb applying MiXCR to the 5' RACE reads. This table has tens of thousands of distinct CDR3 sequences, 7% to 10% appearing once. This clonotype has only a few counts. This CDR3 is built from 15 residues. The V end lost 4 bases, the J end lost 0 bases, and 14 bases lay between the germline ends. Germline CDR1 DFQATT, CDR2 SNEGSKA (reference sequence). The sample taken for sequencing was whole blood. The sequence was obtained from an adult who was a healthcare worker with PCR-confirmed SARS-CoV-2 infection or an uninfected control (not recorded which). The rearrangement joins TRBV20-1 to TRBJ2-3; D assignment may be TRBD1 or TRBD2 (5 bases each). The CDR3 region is CSANSEGSSTDTQYF. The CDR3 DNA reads TGCAGTGCTAACTCTGAGGGGTCTAGCACAGATACGCAGTATTTT.